This TCR beta chain stems from a study of T cell repertoires in cytomegalovirus infection. The V gene's germline CDR1 is DFQATT and CDR2 SNEGSKA (reference sequence). Trimming cost V 0 bases and J 0 bases, with 5 bases left between them. The CDR3 is 14 amino acids. TCRdb re-called the reads with MiXCR, one entry per CDR3 protein. The sample contains about 920,000 distinct CDR3 sequences, roughly 31% of which appear only once. For this clonotype: Its target is unknown.

Sample: cultured CD8+ T cells from PBMCs, taken from culture after CMV antigen stimulation. The chain couples TRBV20-1 to TRBJ1-4, with D unresolved. This TCR derives from a human donor in good health (CMV status not recorded). Some clones in this sample may be carry-over from other donors' samples. In DNA form, the CDR3 reads TGCAGTGCTAGAGAGGCTGCAACTAATGAAAAACTGTTTTTT. Translating it yields CSAREAATNEKLFF.